The 15 T cell receptor beta chains below come from one sample, sequenced in a study of CD8 T cells in Susac syndrome. Random hexamers were used to reverse transcribe the RNA input (0.5 to 1 ug). TCRdb recomputed calls from the immunoSEQ multiplex PCR reads with MiXCR, one row per CDR3 protein. The sample yields 250,000 to 300,000 distinct CDR3 sequences, roughly 85% seen once. Sequenced sample: CD8+ T cells from PBMCs. The receptor source for this set is a human donor with multiple sclerosis.

DNA for the CDR3: TGCAGTGCTGTGGACTACACGGCAGAGACCCAGTACTTC. Protein: CSAVDYTAETQYF. The rearrangement joins TRBV20-1 to TRBJ2-5, with D possibly being TRBD2 (6 bases). Between the trimmed V and J ends, which lost 5 bases and 4 bases, there was a span of 14 bases. CDR3 length equals 13 residues. Germline lookup yields CDR1 DFQATT and CDR2 SNEGSKA (reference sequence).

The chain joins TRBV6-2 or TRBV6-3 to TRBJ2-2; a possible D gene is TRBD2 (5 bases). CDR1 and CDR2 from the germline V gene are MNHEY and SVGEGT. This CDR3 region has 14 residues. V gave up 2 bases and J gave up 1 base, with 5 bases separating them. Here the CDR3 DNA reads TGTGCCAGCAGTTACGGAGGGAACACCGGGGAGCTGTTTTTT. Translated: CASSYGGNTGELFF.

This clonotype came up once. This chain joins TRBV4-3 and TRBJ2-3; D unresolved. The CDR3 length is 16 residues. V shed 2 bases and J shed 2 bases, with 14 bases lying between them. Germline V gives CDR1 LGHNA, CDR2 YSLEER. The CDR3 DNA reads TGCGCCAGCAGCCAATTCCAGGCTAGGCCCACAGATACGCAGTATTTT. It yields the protein CASSQFQARPTDTQYF.

This chain connects TRBV7-2 to TRBJ1-5; the match to TRBD1 covers 7 bases. V lost 2 bases to trimming and J lost 5 bases; unmatched junction nucleotides: 6. The CDR3 length is 15 residues. Germline assignment: CDR1 SGHTA and CDR2 FQGNSA. The CDR3 bases are TGTGCCAGCAGCTTAACAGGGGATCAATATCAGCCCCAGCATTTT. It codes for CASSLTGDQYQPQHF.

This clonotype was seen just once. The chain links TRBV7-9 to TRBJ1-1; D perhaps matches TRBD1 (6 bases). Germline V gene data show CDR1 as SEHNR and CDR2 as FQNEAQ (reference sequence). This CDR3 contains 14 residues. Trimming pared 1 base from V and 7 bases from J, leaving 13 bases between. As DNA, the CDR3 is TGTGCCAGCAGCTTAGTGGGGGCGACGGGTGAAGCTTTCTTT. Translating gives CASSLVGATGEAFF.

This chain joins TRBV28 and TRBJ2-1; D remains unclear. The ends were cut back, 8 bases at V and 0 bases at J, with 5 bases in the middle. Germline V gene data show CDR1 as MDHEN and CDR2 as SYDVKM. This CDR3 has 12 amino acids. This CDR3 reads CASLDSYNEQFF. CDR3 coding DNA: TGTGCCAGCCTGGACTCCTACAATGAGCAGTTCTTC.

This clonotype appeared a few times. The chain links TRBV27 to TRBJ2-7; TRBD1 matches 9 bases. This CDR3 is built from 16 residues. CDR1 and CDR2 (germline): MNHEY, SMNVEV (reference sequence). Trimming took 4 bases from V and 2 from J; bases not matched to a gene: 9. The CDR3, as DNA: TGTGCCAGCAGTTCCTACCTGACAGGGGGTACCTACGAGCAGTACTTC. Its protein is CASSSYLTGGTYEQYF.

The chain carries TRBV4-3 and TRBJ2-1, with D tentatively TRBD1 (6 bases). The CDR3 is 16 amino acids. Looked up from germline, CDR1 is LGHNA and CDR2 is YSLEER. V dropped 0 bases and J dropped 2 bases, with 11 bases sitting between them. The CDR3: CASSQDARTAYNEQFF. The CDR3 nucleotides read TGCGCCAGCAGCCAAGATGCCAGGACAGCCTACAATGAGCAGTTCTTC.

The rearrangement joins TRBV28 to TRBJ2-3, with D unresolved. Germline loops: CDR1 MDHEN, CDR2 SYDVKM. V was shortened by 3 bases and J by 4 bases, with 11 bases between the two germline ends. The CDR3 is 14 amino acids. This chain's CDR3 is CASSFSWLSDTQYF. Written as DNA, the CDR3 is TGTGCCAGCAGTTTTTCCTGGTTATCAGATACGCAGTATTTT.

In its sample, this clonotype was seen once. This chain joins TRBV6-5 and TRBJ1-1; TRBD1 might be the D (6 bases). CDR1 MNHEY and CDR2 SVGAGI come from the germline V gene. With 4 bases removed from V and 13 bases from J, the gap between germline ends came to 19 bases. CDR3 length equals 13 residues. CDR3 nucleotides: TGTGCCAGCAGTTCCGGGGGCGAGTTCTTCGGTTTCTTT. Translating gives CASSSGGEFFGFF.

V and J are TRBV30 and TRBJ2-2, with unresolved D. Trimming removed 5 bases at V and 2 bases at J, with 9 bases between. This CDR3 spans 13 amino acids. CDR1 and CDR2 (germline): GTSNPN, SVGIG (reference sequence). CDR3: CAWGLRNTGELFF. The CDR3 coding sequence is TGTGCCTGGGGCCTTAGAAACACCGGGGAGCTGTTTTTT.

This clonotype was recorded once. The V and J genes are TRBV16 and TRBJ1-2; D remains ambiguous. CDR1 is KGHSY and CDR2 is FQNENV in the germline V gene. The length of the CDR3 is 15 residues. V was shortened by 4 bases and J by 2 bases, with 14 bases between the two germline ends. As DNA, the CDR3 is TGTGCCAGCAGCCTCGAGGCAGCTACCAACTATGGCTACACCTTC. Amino acid sequence: CASSLEAATNYGYTF.

V gene TRBV29-1 combines with J gene TRBJ1-3; D is uncertain. V shed 0 bases and J shed 0 bases, with 12 bases lying between them. Germline V gives CDR1 SQVTM, CDR2 ANQGSEA. The CDR3 covers 16 residues. The CDR3 DNA reads TGCAGCGTTGAAGATTGGCCAGGAAGCTCTGGAAACACCATATATTTT. Residues: CSVEDWPGSSGNTIYF.

This chain uses TRBV29-1 with TRBJ1-1, with a possible D match to TRBD1 (6 bases). The CDR3 sequence is 17 residues long. V was pared by 4 bases and J by 0 bases, with 21 bases between. CDR1 is SQVTM and CDR2 is ANQGSEA in the germline V gene. Here the CDR3 DNA reads TGCAGCGTTGCGTCGTTAGACAGGACCTTCATGAACACTGAAGCTTTCTTT. This codes for CSVASLDRTFMNTEAFF. The full variable domain, rest sourced from reference TRBV29-1 and TRBJ1-1, is SAVISQKPSRDICQRGTSLTIQCQVDSQVTMMFWYRQQPGQSLTLIATANQGSEATYESGFVIDKFPISRPNLTFSTLTVSNMSPEDSSIYLCSVASLDRTFMNTEAFFGQGTRLTVV.

The chain joins TRBV4-3 to TRBJ2-2; TRBD2 matches 10 bases. There are 18 residues in the CDR3. Germline CDR1 and CDR2: LGHNA and YSLEER. The ends lost 0 bases at V and 6 bases at J; junction bases unmatched: 10. The CDR3 DNA sequence: TGCGCCAGCAGCCAAGATTCCAGCGGGAGGGGCAAATCCGGGGAGCTGTTTTTT. It specifies CASSQDSSGRGKSGELFF.